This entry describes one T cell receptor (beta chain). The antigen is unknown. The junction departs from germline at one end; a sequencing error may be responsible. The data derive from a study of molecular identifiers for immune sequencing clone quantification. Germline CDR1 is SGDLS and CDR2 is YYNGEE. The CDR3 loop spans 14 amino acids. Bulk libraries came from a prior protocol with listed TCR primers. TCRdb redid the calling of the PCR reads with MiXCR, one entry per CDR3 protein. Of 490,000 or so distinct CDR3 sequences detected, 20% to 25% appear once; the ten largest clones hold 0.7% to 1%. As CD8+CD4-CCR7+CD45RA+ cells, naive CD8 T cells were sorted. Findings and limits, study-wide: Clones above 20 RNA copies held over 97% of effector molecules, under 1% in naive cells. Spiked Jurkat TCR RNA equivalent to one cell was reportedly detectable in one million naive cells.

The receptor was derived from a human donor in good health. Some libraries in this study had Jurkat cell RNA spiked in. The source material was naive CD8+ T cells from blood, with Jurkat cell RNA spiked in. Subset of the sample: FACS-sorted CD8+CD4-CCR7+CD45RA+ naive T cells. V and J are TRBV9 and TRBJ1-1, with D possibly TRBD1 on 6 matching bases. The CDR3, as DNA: TGTGCCAGCAGCCTAGACTGGGGGGACACTGGAGCTTTCTTT. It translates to CASSLDWGDTGAFF.